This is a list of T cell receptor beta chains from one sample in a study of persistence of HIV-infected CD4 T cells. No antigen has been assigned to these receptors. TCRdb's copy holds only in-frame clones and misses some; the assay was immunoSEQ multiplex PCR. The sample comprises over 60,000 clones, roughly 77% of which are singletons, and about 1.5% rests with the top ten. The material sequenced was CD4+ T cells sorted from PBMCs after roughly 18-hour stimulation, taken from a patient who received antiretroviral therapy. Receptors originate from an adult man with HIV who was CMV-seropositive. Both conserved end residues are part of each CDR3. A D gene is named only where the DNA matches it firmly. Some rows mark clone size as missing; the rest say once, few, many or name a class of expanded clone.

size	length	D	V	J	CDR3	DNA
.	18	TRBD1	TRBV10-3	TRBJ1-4	CAISSGTAVMATNEKLFF	TGTGCCATCAGTTCTGGGACAGCCGTCATGGCAACTAATGAAAAACTGTTTTTT
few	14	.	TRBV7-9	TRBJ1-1	CASSPQGSRTEAFF	TGTGCCAGCAGTCCTCAAGGGAGCCGAACTGAAGCTTTCTTT
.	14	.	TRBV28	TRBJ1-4	CASSLPGLRGKLFF	TGTGCCAGCAGTTTACCGGGCCTGCGGGGAAAACTGTTTTTT
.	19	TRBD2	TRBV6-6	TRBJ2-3	CASSPLGGTRRVSTDTQYF	TGTGCCAGCAGTCCGCTCGGTGGGACTAGAAGGGTTAGCACAGATACGCAGTATTTT
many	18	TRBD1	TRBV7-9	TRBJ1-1	CASSLERDRGPMNTEAFF	TGTGCCAGCAGCTTAGAACGCGACAGGGGGCCGATGAACACTGAAGCTTTCTTT
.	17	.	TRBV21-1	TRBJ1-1	CASSKAQGARVNTEAFF	TGTGCCAGCAGCAAAGCACAGGGGGCGAGGGTGAACACTGAAGCTTTCTTT
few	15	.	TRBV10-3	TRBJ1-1	CAISEDGMIRAEAFF	TGTGCCATCAGTGAAGACGGGATGATCCGGGCTGAAGCTTTCTTT
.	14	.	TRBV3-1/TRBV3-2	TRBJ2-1	CASSQRATYNEQFF	TGTGCCAGCAGCCAGAGGGCTACCTACAATGAGCAGTTCTTC
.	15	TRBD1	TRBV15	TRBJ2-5	CATSREGQFQETQYF	TGTGCCACCAGCAGAGAGGGACAGTTCCAAGAGACCCAGTACTTC
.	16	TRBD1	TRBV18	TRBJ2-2	CASSPPGQGATGELFF	TGTGCCAGCTCACCACCGGGACAGGGGGCCACCGGGGAGCTGTTTTTT
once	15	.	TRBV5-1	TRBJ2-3	CASSLAGPSEDTQYF	TGCGCCAGCAGCTTGGCGGGTCCGAGCGAAGATACGCAGTATTTT
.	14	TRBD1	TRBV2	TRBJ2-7	CASSERGGTYEQYF	TGTGCCAGCAGTGAAAGAGGGGGCACCTACGAGCAGTACTTC
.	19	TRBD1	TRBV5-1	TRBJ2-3	CASSLLGTGGAAGTDTQYF	TGCGCCAGCAGCCTGCTCGGGACAGGGGGCGCAGCCGGGACAGATACGCAGTATTTT
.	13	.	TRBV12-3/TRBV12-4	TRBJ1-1	CASSLGRSTEAFF	TGTGCCAGCAGCCTCGGACGGTCCACTGAAGCTTTCTTT
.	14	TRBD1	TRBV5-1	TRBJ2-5	CASSLGQGRETQYF	TGCGCCAGCAGCTTAGGACAGGGAAGAGAGACCCAGTACTTC
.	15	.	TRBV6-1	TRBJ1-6	CASSELDTNNSPLHF	TGTGCCAGCAGTGAGTTGGACACTAATAATTCACCCCTCCACTTT
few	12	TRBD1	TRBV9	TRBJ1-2	CASYRGVEGYTF	TGTGCCAGTTACAGGGGTGTGGAAGGCTACACCTTC
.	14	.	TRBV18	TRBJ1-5	CASSPDPPRRPQHF	TGTGCCAGCTCACCCGACCCCCCCCGAAGGCCCCAGCATTTT
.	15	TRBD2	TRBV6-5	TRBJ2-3	CASRGLAGGVDTQYF	TGTGCCAGCAGAGGACTAGCGGGGGGGGTGGATACGCAGTATTTT
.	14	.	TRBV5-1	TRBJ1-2	CASSLDEGNYGYTF	TGCGCCAGCAGCTTGGATGAGGGCAACTATGGCTACACCTTC
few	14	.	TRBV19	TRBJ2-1	CASGRGIGDNEQFF	TGTGCCAGTGGACGGGGGATCGGGGACAATGAGCAGTTCTTC
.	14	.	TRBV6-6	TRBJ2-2	CASSYGTKGGELFF	TGTGCCAGCAGTTACGGGACAAAAGGCGGGGAGCTGTTTTTT
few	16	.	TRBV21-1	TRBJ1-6	CASIERREGRKSPLHF	TGTGCCAGCATCGAAAGGAGAGAGGGGAGGAAGTCACCCCTCCACTTT
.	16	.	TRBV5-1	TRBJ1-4	CASSLNGLATNEKLFF	TGCGCCAGCAGCTTGAATGGATTAGCAACTAATGAAAAACTGTTTTTT
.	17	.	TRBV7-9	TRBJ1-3	CASSSPEGDFSGNTIYF	TGTGCCAGCAGCTCCCCTGAGGGGGACTTCTCTGGAAACACCATATATTTT
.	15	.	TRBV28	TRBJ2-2	CASTWGGSNTGELFF	TGTGCCAGCACCTGGGGGGGCTCGAACACCGGGGAGCTGTTTTTT
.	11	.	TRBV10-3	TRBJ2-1	CAISGLDEQFF	TGTGCCATCAGTGGACTAGATGAGCAGTTCTTC
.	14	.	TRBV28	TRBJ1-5	CASSLTETNQPQHF	TGTGCCAGCAGTTTAACGGAGACAAACCAGCCCCAGCATTTT
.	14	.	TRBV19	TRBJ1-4	CASSKQAGGEKLFF	TGTGCCAGTAGTAAACAGGCCGGAGGGGAAAAACTGTTTTTT
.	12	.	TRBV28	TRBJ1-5	CASRSTGLPQHF	TGTGCCAGCAGGTCTACAGGGCTGCCCCAGCATTTT
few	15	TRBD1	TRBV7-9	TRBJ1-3	CASSWDRASGNTIYF	TGTGCCAGCAGCTGGGACAGGGCTTCTGGAAACACCATATATTTT
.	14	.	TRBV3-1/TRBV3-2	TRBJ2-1	CASSQSDRFNEQFF	TGTGCCAGCAGCCAATCCGACAGATTCAATGAGCAGTTCTTC
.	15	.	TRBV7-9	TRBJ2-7	CASSLQGGNSYEQYF	TGTGCCAGCAGCTTGCAAGGGGGGAACTCCTACGAGCAGTACTTC
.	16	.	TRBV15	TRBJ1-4	CATSRDIPGPWEKLFF	TGTGCCACCAGCAGAGATATCCCCGGACCTTGGGAAAAACTGTTTTTT
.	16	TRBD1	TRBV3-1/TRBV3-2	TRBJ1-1	CASSQGQQGARTEAFF	TGTGCCAGCAGCCAAGGGCAGCAGGGGGCGAGAACTGAAGCTTTCTTT
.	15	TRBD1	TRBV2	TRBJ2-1	CASRGQGAHNNEQFF	TGTGCCAGCAGGGGACAGGGGGCGCATAACAATGAGCAGTTCTTC
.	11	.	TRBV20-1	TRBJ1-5	CSALRDQPQHF	TGCAGTGCCTTGAGGGATCAGCCCCAGCATTTT
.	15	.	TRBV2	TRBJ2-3	CASSVGGVGADTQYF	TGTGCCAGCAGTGTCGGCGGGGTAGGCGCAGATACGCAGTATTTT
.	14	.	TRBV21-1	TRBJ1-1	CASSNTGKGTEAFF	TGTGCCAGCAGCAATACAGGGAAAGGTACTGAAGCTTTCTTT
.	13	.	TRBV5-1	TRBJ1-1	CASSWGADTEAFF	TGCGCCAGCAGCTGGGGAGCGGACACTGAAGCTTTCTTT
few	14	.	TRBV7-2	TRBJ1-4	CASSLLTREEKLFF	TGTGCCAGCAGCTTATTGACGAGGGAGGAAAAACTGTTTTTT
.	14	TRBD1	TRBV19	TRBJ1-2	CASTRDRAQYGYTF	TGTGCCAGTACCCGGGACAGGGCCCAGTATGGCTACACCTTC
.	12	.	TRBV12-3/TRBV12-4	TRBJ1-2	CASRPQGRGYTF	TGTGCCAGCAGGCCACAGGGTCGGGGCTACACCTTC
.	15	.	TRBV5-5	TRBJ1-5	CASSLRQDLNQPQHF	TGTGCCAGCAGCTTACGACAGGACCTCAATCAGCCCCAGCATTTT
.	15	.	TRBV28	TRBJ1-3	CASRGDTSSGNTIYF	TGTGCCAGCAGGGGGGACACCAGCTCTGGAAACACCATATATTTT
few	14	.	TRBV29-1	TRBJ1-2	CSAAGVASNYGYTF	TGCAGCGCTGCAGGGGTAGCGTCTAACTATGGCTACACCTTC
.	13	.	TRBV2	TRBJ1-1	CASTKVPNTEAFF	TGTGCCAGCACTAAGGTTCCGAACACTGAAGCTTTCTTT
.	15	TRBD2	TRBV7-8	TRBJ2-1	CASSPRLALGNEQFF	TGTGCCAGCAGCCCACGACTAGCCCTGGGGAATGAGCAGTTCTTC
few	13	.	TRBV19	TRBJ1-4	CASSQAVLGELFF	TGTGCCAGTAGCCAAGCCGTTCTCGGGGAACTGTTTTTT
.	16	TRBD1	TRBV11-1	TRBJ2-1	CASTIRPGQGYNEQFF	TGTGCCAGCACCATCCGGCCGGGACAGGGATACAATGAGCAGTTCTTC